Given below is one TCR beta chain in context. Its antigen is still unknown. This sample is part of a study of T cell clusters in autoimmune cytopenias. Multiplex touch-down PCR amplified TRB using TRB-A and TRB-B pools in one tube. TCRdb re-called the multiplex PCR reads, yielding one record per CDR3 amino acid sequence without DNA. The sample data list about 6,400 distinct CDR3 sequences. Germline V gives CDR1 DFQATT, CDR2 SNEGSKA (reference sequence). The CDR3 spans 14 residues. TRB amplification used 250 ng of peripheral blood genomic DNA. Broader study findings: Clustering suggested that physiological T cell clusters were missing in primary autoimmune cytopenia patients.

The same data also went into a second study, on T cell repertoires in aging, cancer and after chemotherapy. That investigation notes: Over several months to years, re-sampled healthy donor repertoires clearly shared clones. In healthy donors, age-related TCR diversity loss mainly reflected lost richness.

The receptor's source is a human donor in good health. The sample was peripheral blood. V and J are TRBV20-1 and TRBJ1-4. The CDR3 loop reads CSAIEEGLNEKLFF.